This T cell receptor beta chain was obtained from a study of a mutant IDH1 vaccine in newly diagnosed glioma. Turning to the study itself: First vaccine doses came 4-6 weeks after radiotherapy alone, or with temozolomide cycles. Mean patient age was about 44 years; about 60% were male and approximately 40% female. Earlier therapy was either radiotherapy, temozolomide, or both, and most got both.

Regarding time point: week 23, last vaccination. Each dose of the vaccine consisted of 300 ug of mutant IDH1 20-mer peptide, with topical imiquimod. In regard to this clone: The antigen is not known.

Measured with immunoSEQ multiplex PCR; TCRdb has only the in-frame clones, and not every one. This table holds some 26,000 clones, 82% found once. V dropped 3 bases and J dropped 1 base, with 12 bases sitting between them. The CDR3 has 15 residues. Germline CDR1 KGHSH, CDR2 LQKENI. The starting material was PBMCs, obtained from a glioma patient whose treatment included an IDH1 peptide vaccine. The genes are TRBV18 and TRBJ1-1; D might be TRBD1 (5 bases). The TCR sequence derives from a woman in her thirties with glioma. CDR3 residues: CASSPLMGENTEAFF. CDR3 DNA: TGTGCCAGCTCACCCCTAATGGGGGAGAACACTGAAGCTTTCTTT.